This TCR beta chain was identified during a study of shared clonotypes between healthy human individuals. Study in general: For every donor, three CD4 naive, three CD4 memory, two CD8 naive and one CD8 memory plates were used.

In this sample, this clone turned up once. Donors, healthy HIV-negative adults, lacked recent acute infections or vaccinations. A CD45RA+ naive subset and a CD45RA-negative memory subset were split from CD4+ cells. About 200 ng DNA, tens of thousands of T cell genomes, went into each sorted-subset replicate PCR. Generated by immunoSEQ multiplex PCR, the TCRdb table keeps only in-frame clones and is missing some. The repertoire holds approximately 2.5 million clones, with approximately 93% as singletons. The J segment lost 5 bases and the V segment lost 6 bases, leaving 9 bases of the junction unmatched. There are 14 residues in the CDR3. CDR1 is SGHTA, CDR2 FQGNSA, per germline.

The sequencing input was naive CD4+ T cells from PBMCs. Sample subset: CD45RA+ positively selected. The chain combines TRBV7-2 with TRBJ2-5; 7 bases align to TRBD1. This clonotype was obtained from a man aged 18 to 30 in good health. Some clones in this sample may be carry-over from other donors' samples. CDR3 amino acids: CASRPAGGGETQYF. CDR3 DNA sequence: TGTGCCAGCAGACCTGCAGGGGGTGGGGAGACCCAGTACTTC.